This T cell receptor (beta chain) was identified during a study of T cell responses to AZD1222 COVID-19 vaccine. About this clone itself: Its antigen is undetermined.

The CDR3 sequence is 13 residues long. Trimming stripped 7 bases from V and 2 bases from J, with 12 bases between. Germline assignment: CDR1 MDHEN and CDR2 SYDVKM. The study pooled second doses at about 4 or about 12 weeks. Sequencing used immunoSEQ multiplex PCR; TCRdb keeps in-frame clones, though not all of them. This sample yields around 140,000 clones, of which roughly 93% are seen a single time; approximately 1.1% belongs to the top ten. General study results and limits: Scientists sampled the repertoires only once the peak T cell response had passed. Among the donors, most were white British and more were female, and clonal diversity was possibly underestimated. Vaccination with two AZD1222 doses was followed by a rise in Spike-specific TCR breadth and depth.

The TCR was taken from an adult who received the AZD1222 COVID-19 vaccine. The source was peripheral blood, collected 28 days after the second AZD1222 dose. This rearrangement joins TRBV28 to TRBJ2-7; possibly TRBD1 for D (6 bases). CDR3 region: CASTLTGTYEQYF. For the CDR3, the DNA is TGTGCCAGCACCCTGACAGGTACCTACGAGCAGTACTTC.